This T cell receptor (beta chain) was observed in a study of T-cell memory formation after mild COVID-19. Findings and caveats of the study: A second wave expanding day 15 to 37 was CD4+-biased; contracting clones were balanced.

5'RACE with constant-segment primers built TCRalpha and TCRbeta cDNA libraries with UMIs. One entry per CDR3 protein results from TCRdb running MiXCR on the 5' RACE reads. This table holds 150,000 to 200,000 distinct CDR3 sequences, about a fifth found once. Details on this clonotype: The antigen remains undetermined.

The CDR3 is 15 residues long. Germline CDR1 reads SGHRS; CDR2 reads YFSETQ. Trimming left V 0 bases short and J 5 bases short, with 14 bases between. This TCR was recovered from a man aged 18-30 years who had mild COVID-19 (a few samples of this study predate the infection). Cell type and time point are not known. The sequenced sample consisted of PBMCs or a T cell subset sorted from them (not recorded which). The rearrangement uses TRBV5-1 and TRBJ2-5, with TRBD1 as a possible D gene (6 bases). The CDR3 sequence: CASSLGLTGWETQYF. In DNA form, the CDR3 reads TGCGCCAGCAGCTTGGGATTAACAGGGTGGGAGACCCAGTACTTC.